This T cell receptor beta chain was documented in a study of blood T cell repertoires in COVID-19. Membership in each cohort depended on participant-reported clinical history. V dropped 5 bases and J dropped 2; count of bases not matched to a gene: 8. Per germline, CDR1 LNHNV and CDR2 YYDKDF (reference sequence). The CDR3 has 15 amino acids. Using immunoSEQ multiplex PCR, the repertoire was profiled, and TCRdb retains in-frame clones only, with some absent. The table shows around 300,000 clones, with roughly 90% occurring only once. J is TRBJ1-2 and V is TRBV15; the match to TRBD1 covers 7 bases. Sequencing input: PBMCs or T cells enriched from blood (not recorded which). The TCR was taken from a woman between 55 and 75 years old who had recovered from COVID-19. CDR3 in amino acids: CATSAPRDRNYGYTF. The DNA of the CDR3 is TGTGCCACCAGCGCCCCCCGGGACAGAAACTATGGCTACACCTTC.